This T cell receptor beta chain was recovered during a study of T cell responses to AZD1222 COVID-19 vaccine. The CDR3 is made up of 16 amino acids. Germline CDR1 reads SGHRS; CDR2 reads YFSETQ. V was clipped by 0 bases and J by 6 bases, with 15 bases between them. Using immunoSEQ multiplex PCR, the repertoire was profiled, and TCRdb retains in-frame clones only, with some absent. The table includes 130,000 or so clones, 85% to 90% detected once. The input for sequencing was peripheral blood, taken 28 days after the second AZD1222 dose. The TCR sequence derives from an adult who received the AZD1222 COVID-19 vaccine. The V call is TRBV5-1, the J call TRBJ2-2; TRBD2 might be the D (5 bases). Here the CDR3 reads CASSLGSVRGAGELFF. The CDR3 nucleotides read TGCGCCAGCAGCTTGGGGTCGGTCCGGGGAGCCGGGGAGCTGTTTTTT. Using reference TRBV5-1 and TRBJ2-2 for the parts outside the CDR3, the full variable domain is KAGVTQTPRYLIKTRGQQVTLSCSPISGHRSVSWYQQTPGQGLQFLFEYFSETQRNKGNFPGRFSGRQFSNSRSEMNVSTLELGDSALYLCASSLGSVRGAGELFFGEGSRLTVL.